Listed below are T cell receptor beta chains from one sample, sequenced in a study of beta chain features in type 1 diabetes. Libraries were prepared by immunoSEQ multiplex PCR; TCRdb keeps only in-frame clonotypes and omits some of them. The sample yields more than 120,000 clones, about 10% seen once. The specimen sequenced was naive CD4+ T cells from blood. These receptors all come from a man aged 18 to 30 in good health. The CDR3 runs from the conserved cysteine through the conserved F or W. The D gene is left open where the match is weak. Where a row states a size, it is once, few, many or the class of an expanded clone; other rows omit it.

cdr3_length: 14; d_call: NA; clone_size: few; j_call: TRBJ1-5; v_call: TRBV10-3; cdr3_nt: TGTGCCATCAGTCCAGGGCAGGGGTACCAGCCCCAGCATTTT; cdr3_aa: CAISPGQGYQPQHF
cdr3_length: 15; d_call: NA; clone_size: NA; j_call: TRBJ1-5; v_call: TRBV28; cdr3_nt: TGTGCCAGCAGTCGCGCATCGTATAGCAATCAGCCCCAGCATTTT; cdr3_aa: CASSRASYSNQPQHF
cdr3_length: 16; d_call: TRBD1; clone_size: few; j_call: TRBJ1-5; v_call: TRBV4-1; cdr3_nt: TGCGCCAGCAGCCAAGCCGGGACAGGGGTGAATCAGCCCCAGCATTTT; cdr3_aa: CASSQAGTGVNQPQHF
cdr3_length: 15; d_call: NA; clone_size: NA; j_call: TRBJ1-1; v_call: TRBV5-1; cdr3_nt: TGCGCCAGCAGCTTGGGACAGAACTTAAACACTGAAGCTTTCTTT; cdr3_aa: CASSLGQNLNTEAFF
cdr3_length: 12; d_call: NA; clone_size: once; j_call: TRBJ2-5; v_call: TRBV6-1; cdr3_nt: TGTGCCAGCAGTTTAAGAGGAGAGACCCAGTACTTC; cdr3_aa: CASSLRGETQYF
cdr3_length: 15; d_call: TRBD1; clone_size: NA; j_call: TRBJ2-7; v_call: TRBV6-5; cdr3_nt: TGTGCCAGCAGTTACTCCGGGACAGAGCCCTACGAGCAGTACTTC; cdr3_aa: CASSYSGTEPYEQYF
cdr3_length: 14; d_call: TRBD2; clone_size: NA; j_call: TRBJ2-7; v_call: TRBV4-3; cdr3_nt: TGCGCCAGCAGCCGGGGACTAGCGGGGGTAGAGCAGTACTTC; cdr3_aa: CASSRGLAGVEQYF
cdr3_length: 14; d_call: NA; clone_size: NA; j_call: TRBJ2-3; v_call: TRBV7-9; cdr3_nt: TGTGCCAGCAGCTCCGAACTACCCCCAGATACGCAGTATTTT; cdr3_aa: CASSSELPPDTQYF
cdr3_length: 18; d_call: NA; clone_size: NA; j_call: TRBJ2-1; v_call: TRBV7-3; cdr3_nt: TGTGCCAGCAGCTTACTCCCTGAGGAGCTCAACTCCTACAATGAGCAGTTCTTC; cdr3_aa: CASSLLPEELNSYNEQFF
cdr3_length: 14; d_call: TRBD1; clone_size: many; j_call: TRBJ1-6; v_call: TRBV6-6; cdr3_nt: TGTGCCAGCAGCCCAGGACAGGGTGCTTCACCCCTCCACTTT; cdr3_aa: CASSPGQGASPLHF
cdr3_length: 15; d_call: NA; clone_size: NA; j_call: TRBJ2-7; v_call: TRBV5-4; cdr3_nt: TGTGCCAGCAGCTTGGGAGGAGGGACCCTCGGGGAGCAGTACTTC; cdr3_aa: CASSLGGGTLGEQYF
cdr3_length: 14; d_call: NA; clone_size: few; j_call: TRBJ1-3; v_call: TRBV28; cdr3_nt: TGTGCCAGCAGTCGTGGGAGTTCCGGAAACACCATATATTTT; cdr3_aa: CASSRGSSGNTIYF
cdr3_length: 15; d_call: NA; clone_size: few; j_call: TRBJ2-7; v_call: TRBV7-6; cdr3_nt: TGTGCCAGCAGCTTAGGGGGCAGGGAAACCTACGAGCAGTACTTC; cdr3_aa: CASSLGGRETYEQYF
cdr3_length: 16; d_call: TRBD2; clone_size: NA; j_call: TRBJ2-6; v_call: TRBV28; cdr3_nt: TGTGCCAGCAGTTCCCCGGGGGGGTACGGGGCCAACGTCCTGACTTTC; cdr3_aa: CASSSPGGYGANVLTF
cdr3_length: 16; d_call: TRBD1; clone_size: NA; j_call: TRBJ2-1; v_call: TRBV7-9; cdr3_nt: TGTGCCAGCAGCTCTCCGGGACAGGGGGCGCGAAATGAGCAGTTCTTC; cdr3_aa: CASSSPGQGARNEQFF
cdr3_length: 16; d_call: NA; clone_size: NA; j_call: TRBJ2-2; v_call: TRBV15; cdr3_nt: TGTGCCACCAGCAGAGATCGGGGTAGCGGCACCGGGGAGCTGTTTTTT; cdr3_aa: CATSRDRGSGTGELFF
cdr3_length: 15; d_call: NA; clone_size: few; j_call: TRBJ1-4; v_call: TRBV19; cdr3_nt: TGTGCCAGTAGTATCCCCGGAGAGGGGGAAGAAAAACTGTTTTTT; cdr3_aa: CASSIPGEGEEKLFF
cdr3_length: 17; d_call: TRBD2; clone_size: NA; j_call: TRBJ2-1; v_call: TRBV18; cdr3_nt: TGTGCCAGCTCACAAAACACCGGGACTAGCGTCCACAATGAGCAGTTCTTC; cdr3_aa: CASSQNTGTSVHNEQFF
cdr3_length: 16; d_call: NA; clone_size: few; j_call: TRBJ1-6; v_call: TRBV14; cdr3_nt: TGTGCCAGCAGCCAATTTGGAGGAGGGTTGAAATCACCCCTCCACTTT; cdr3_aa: CASSQFGGGLKSPLHF
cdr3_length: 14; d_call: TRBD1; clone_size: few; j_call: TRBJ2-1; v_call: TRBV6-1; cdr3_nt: TGTGCCAGCAGCCGGGACAGGGCCCTAAATGAGCAGTTCTTC; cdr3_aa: CASSRDRALNEQFF
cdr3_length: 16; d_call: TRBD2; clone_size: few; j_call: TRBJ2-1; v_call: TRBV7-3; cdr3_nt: TGTGCCAGCAGCTTAAACGGGGGGGCCGCCTACAATGAGCAGTTCTTC; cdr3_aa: CASSLNGGAAYNEQFF
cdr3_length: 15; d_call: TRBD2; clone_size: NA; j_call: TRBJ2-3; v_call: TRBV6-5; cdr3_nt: TGTGCCAGCAGTCGAGCGGGGAGACACACAGATACGCAGTATTTT; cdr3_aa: CASSRAGRHTDTQYF
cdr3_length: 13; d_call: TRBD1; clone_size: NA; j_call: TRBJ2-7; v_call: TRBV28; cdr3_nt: TGTGCCAGCAGGACAGGGGGCGTTTACGAGCAGTACTTC; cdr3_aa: CASRTGGVYEQYF
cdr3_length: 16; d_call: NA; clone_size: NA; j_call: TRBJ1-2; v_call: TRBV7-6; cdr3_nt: TGTGCCAGCAGCTTAGGGGGGGGGCTTACTAACTATGGCTACACCTTC; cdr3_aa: CASSLGGGLTNYGYTF
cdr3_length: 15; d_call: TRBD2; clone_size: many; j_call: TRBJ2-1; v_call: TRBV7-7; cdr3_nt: TGTGCCAGCAGCCAGGGACTAGCGGGAGCAAATGAGCAGTTCTTC; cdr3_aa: CASSQGLAGANEQFF
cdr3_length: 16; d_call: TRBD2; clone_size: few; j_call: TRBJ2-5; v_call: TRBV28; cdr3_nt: TGTGCCAGCAGTTCCCGGACTAGCGGGGGGGAGGAGACCCAGTACTTC; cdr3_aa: CASSSRTSGGEETQYF
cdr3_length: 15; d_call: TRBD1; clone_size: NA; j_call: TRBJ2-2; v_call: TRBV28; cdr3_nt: TGTGCCAGCAGCCGGGACAGCAATCCCACCGGGGAGCTGTTTTTT; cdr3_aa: CASSRDSNPTGELFF
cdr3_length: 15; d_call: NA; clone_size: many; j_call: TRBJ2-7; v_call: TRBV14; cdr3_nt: TGTGCCAGCAGCCAAAACCTTGGCAGGGACTACGAGCAGTACTTC; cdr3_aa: CASSQNLGRDYEQYF
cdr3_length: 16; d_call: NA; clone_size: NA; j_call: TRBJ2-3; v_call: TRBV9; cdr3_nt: TGTGCCAGCAGCACTAGGGGGGGGGCGTCAGGAGATACGCAGTATTTT; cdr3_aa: CASSTRGGASGDTQYF
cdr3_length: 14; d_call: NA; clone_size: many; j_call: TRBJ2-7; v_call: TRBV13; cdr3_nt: TGTGCCAGCAGCCCACGGGACTTGGTCTACGAGCAGTACTTC; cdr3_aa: CASSPRDLVYEQYF
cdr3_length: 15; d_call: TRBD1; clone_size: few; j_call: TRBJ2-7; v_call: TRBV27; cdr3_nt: TGTGCCAGCAGCCACCCGGGGACAGGGACCTACGAGCAGTACTTC; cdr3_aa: CASSHPGTGTYEQYF
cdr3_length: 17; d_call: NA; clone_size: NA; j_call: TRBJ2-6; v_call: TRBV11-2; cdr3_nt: TGTGCCAGCAGATACTTTCGGCAGGGCTCTGGGGCCAACGTCCTGACTTTC; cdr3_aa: CASRYFRQGSGANVLTF
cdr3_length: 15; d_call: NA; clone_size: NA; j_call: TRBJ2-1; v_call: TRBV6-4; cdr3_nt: TGTGCCAGCAGTGACTCGGGGGGGGGCCGGAATGAGCAGTTCTTC; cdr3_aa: CASSDSGGGRNEQFF
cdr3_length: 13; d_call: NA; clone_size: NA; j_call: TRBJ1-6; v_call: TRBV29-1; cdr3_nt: TGCAGCGCTGCGGACACCCATAATTCACCCCTCCACTTT; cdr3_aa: CSAADTHNSPLHF
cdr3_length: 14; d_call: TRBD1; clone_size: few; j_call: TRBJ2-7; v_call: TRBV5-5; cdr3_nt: TGTGCCAGCAGCTCGATGGCAGGGGGCTACGAGCAGTACTTC; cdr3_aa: CASSSMAGGYEQYF
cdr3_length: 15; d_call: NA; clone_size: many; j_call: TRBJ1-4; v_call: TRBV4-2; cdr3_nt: TGTGCCAGCAGCCAAGATACGGGGGGTGGTGAAAAACTGTTTTTT; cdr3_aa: CASSQDTGGGEKLFF
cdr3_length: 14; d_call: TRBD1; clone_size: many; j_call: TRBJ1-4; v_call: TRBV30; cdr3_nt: TGTGCCTGGAGGGCCGGGACAGCGTATGAAAAACTGTTTTTT; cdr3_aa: CAWRAGTAYEKLFF
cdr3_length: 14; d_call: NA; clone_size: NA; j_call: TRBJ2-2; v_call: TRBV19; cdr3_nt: TGTGCCAGTAGTCCTAAAGCGAACACCGGGGAGCTGTTTTTT; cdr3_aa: CASSPKANTGELFF
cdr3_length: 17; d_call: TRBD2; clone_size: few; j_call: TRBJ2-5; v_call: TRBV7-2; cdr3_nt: TGTGCCAGCAGCTTAGGTCTTTCGGGACTAGCTTCAGAGACCCAGTACTTC; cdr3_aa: CASSLGLSGLASETQYF
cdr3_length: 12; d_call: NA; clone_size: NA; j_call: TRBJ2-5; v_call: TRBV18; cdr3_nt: TGTGCCAGCTCACCCCGGCAAGAGACCCAGTACTTC; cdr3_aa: CASSPRQETQYF
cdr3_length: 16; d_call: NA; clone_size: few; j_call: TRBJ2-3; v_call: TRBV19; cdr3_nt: TGTGCCAGTAGTGTACCAGGTGGAACTAGCACAGATACGCAGTATTTT; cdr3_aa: CASSVPGGTSTDTQYF
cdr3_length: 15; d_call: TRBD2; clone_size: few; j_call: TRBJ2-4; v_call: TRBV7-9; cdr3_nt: TGTGCCAGCAGCTCACTAGCGGATCTCCGGGACATTCAGTACTTC; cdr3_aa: CASSSLADLRDIQYF
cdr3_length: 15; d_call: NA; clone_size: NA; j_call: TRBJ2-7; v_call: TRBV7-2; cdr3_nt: TGTGCCAGCAGCCCCCCGACACCGAGCTCCTACGAGCAGTACTTC; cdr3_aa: CASSPPTPSSYEQYF
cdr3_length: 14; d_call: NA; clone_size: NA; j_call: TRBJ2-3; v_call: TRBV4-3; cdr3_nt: TGCGCCAGCAGCCGCCGGGATCGCACAGATACGCAGTATTTT; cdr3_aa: CASSRRDRTDTQYF
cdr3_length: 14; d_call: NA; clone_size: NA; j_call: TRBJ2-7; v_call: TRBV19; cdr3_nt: TGTGCCAGTAGTATTGGGGGCGATGCCTACGAGCAGTACTTC; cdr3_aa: CASSIGGDAYEQYF
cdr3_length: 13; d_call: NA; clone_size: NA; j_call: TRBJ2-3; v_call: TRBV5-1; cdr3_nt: TGCGCCAGCAGCTTGGACAGGGCAGATACGCAGTATTTT; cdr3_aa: CASSLDRADTQYF
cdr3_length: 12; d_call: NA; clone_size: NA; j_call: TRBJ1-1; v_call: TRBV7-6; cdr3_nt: TGTGCCAGCAGCTTTGCAGGGACTGAAGCTTTCTTT; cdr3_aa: CASSFAGTEAFF
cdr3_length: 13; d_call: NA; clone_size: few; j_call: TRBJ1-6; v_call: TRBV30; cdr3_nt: TGTGCCTGGACCCTCGGGGGTAATTCACCCCTCCACTTT; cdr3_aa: CAWTLGGNSPLHF
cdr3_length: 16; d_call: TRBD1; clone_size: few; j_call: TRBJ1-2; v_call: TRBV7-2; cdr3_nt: TGTGCCAGCAGCTTACGCAACCGGGACAGGGGAAGGGGCTACACCTTC; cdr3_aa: CASSLRNRDRGRGYTF
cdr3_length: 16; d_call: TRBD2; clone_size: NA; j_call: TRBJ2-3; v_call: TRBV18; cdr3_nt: TGTGCCAGCTCACCACCGGTTAGCGGGGTGACAGATACGCAGTATTTT; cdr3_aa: CASSPPVSGVTDTQYF
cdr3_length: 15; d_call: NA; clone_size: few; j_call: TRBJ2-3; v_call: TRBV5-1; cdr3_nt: TGCGCCAGCAGCTTGGATTCTGGGCGGGCAGATACGCAGTATTTT; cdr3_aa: CASSLDSGRADTQYF
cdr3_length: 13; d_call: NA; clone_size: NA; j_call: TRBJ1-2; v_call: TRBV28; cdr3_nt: TGTGCCATCACCTCGGACACAAACTATGGCTACACCTTC; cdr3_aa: CAITSDTNYGYTF
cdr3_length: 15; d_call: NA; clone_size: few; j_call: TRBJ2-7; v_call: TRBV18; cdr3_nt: TGTGCCAGCTCCCCAAGAGAAGCAGGGGAGGGCGAGCAGTACTTC; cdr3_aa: CASSPREAGEGEQYF
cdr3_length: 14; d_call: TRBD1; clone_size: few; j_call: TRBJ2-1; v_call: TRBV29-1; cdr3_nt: TGCAGCGGTGAGGGGACAGGGTCCTACAATGAGCAGTTCTTC; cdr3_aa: CSGEGTGSYNEQFF
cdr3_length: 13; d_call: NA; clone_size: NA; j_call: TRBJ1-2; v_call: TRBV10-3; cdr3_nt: TGTGCCATCAGTGATTTGGGGAGAGGCGGCTACACCTTC; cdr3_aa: CAISDLGRGGYTF
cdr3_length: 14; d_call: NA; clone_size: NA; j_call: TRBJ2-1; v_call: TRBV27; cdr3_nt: TGTGCCAGCCGCGGGCAGGCCTGGTACAATGAGCAGTTCTTC; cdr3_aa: CASRGQAWYNEQFF
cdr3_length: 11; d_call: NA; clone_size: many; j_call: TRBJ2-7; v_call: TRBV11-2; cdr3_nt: TGTGCCAGCAGCCGGGCGGGCGAGCAGTACTTC; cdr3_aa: CASSRAGEQYF
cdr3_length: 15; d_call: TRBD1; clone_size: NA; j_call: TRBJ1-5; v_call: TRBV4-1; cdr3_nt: TGCGCCAGCAGCCCTTCGGGGACAGGGGACCAGCCCCAGCATTTT; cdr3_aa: CASSPSGTGDQPQHF